Here is one T cell receptor beta chain with its context. This sample is part of a study of blood T cell repertoires in COVID-19. The ends were cut back, 7 bases at V and 6 bases at J, with 15 bases in the middle. The CDR3 is 13 residues long. Germline-derived CDR1 and CDR2 are MNHEY and SVGAGI. TCRdb's table, derived via immunoSEQ multiplex PCR, lists solely in-frame clones and lacks some. The sample includes 200,000 to 250,000 clones, 84% seen only once; the top ten take roughly 7%. The TCR sequence derives from a woman older than 75 with COVID-19, enrolled during active disease. Material: peripheral blood. The rearrangement uses TRBV6-5 and TRBJ1-2; TRBD1 might be the D (5 bases). The CDR3 region is CASKASGTDGYTF. CDR3 nucleotide sequence: TGTGCCAGCAAAGCGTCAGGGACTGATGGCTACACCTTC.